The rows below give T cell receptor beta chains drawn from one sample of a study of graft-versus-host responses after intestinal transplantation. Their specific antigens are unknown. Assay used: immunoSEQ multiplex PCR; TCRdb lists only in-frame clones, some missing. The sample yields about 130,000 clones, 92% seen once. The source material was unstimulated CD4+ T cells sorted from spleen or lymph node cells, sampled before intestinal transplant. The receptors here all came from a human donor who received an intestinal transplant. Both conserved end residues are part of each CDR3. The D gene is left open where the match is weak. Rows give clone size only sometimes, using once, few, many, or a class for an expanded clone.

j_call d_call v_call clone_size cdr3_nt cdr3_aa
TRBJ2-2 TRBD2 TRBV7-6 - TGTGCCAGCAGCTTAGTCCCTAGCGGGAGCACCGGGGAGCTGTTTTTT CASSLVPSGSTGELFF
TRBJ1-2 - TRBV27 - TGTGCCAGCAGTTCCCCCCCGGCATATGGCTACACCTTC CASSSPPAYGYTF
TRBJ2-7 - TRBV5-1 once TGCGCCAGCAGCCCAGAGGTCCTCTACGAGCAGTACTTC CASSPEVLYEQYF
TRBJ1-1 - TRBV6-6 once TGTGCCAGCAGTTGGCTGTCGGGACAAATGAACACTGAAGCTTTCTTT CASSWLSGQMNTEAFF
TRBJ2-1 TRBD2 TRBV28 once TGTGCCAGCAGTCCCCACCCGGGACTAGCGGACTCCTACAATGAGCAGTTCTTC CASSPHPGLADSYNEQFF
TRBJ2-1 TRBD2 TRBV13 - TGTGCCAGCTATCTAGCGGGAATCTACAATGAGCAGTTCTTC CASYLAGIYNEQFF
TRBJ1-4 - TRBV2 - TGTGCCAGCACGGGGCAACTATATTTAAATGAAAAACTGTTTTTT CASTGQLYLNEKLFF
TRBJ2-7 - TRBV4-1 - TGCGCCAGCAGCCAGAGGGACGGAGACTACGAGCAGTACTTC CASSQRDGDYEQYF
TRBJ2-5 - TRBV7-2 once TGTGCCAGCAGCCGTATGTCGGGGAATCAAGAGACCCAGTACTTC CASSRMSGNQETQYF
TRBJ1-1 TRBD1 TRBV7-9 - TGTGCCAGCAGCCCAGGGGGCTTGGGCACTGAAGCTTTCTTT CASSPGGLGTEAFF
TRBJ2-3 - TRBV28 - TGTGCCAGCACCCCCGGGGCACTTAGCACAGATACGCAGTATTTT CASTPGALSTDTQYF
TRBJ2-7 - TRBV18 - TGTGCCAGCTCACCAGGTTACGAGCAGTACTTC CASSPGYEQYF
TRBJ2-2 - TRBV6-4 - TGTGCCAGCAGTGAAGTCGGGGGGCGCGGGACGAACACCGGGGAGCTGTTTTTT CASSEVGGRGTNTGELFF
TRBJ2-1 - TRBV27 - TGTGCCAGCAGCCCCCGCGCTTCCTCGGGGAGCGATGAGCAGTTCTTC CASSPRASSGSDEQFF
TRBJ1-1 - TRBV9 - TGTGCCAGCAGCCTTCGGGTAGGGGAGACTGAAGCTTTCTTT CASSLRVGETEAFF
TRBJ2-5 - TRBV5-4 - TGTGCCAGCAGCTTGGCAAGGGTTCGCCCTCAAGAGACCCAGTACTTC CASSLARVRPQETQYF
TRBJ1-1 - TRBV28 few TGTGCCAGCAGCACCCCTCACGGAGCTTTCTTT CASSTPHGAFF
TRBJ2-5 - TRBV6-6 - TGTGCCAGCAGTTCCCCGGGAAGGGGTGAGACCCAGTACTTC CASSSPGRGETQYF
TRBJ2-1 - TRBV7-2 - TGTGCCAGCACCTACCGATTTGGGGAGGCAAATGAGCAGTTCTTC CASTYRFGEANEQFF
TRBJ2-3 TRBD2 TRBV5-4 - TGTGCCAGCAGCTTGACTAGCGGGAGGTCTAGCACAGATACGCAGTATTTT CASSLTSGRSSTDTQYF
TRBJ1-1 - TRBV9 - TGTGCCAGCAGCGTAGGTGTCCTCTTGGACACTGAAGCTTTCTTT CASSVGVLLDTEAFF
TRBJ1-1 - TRBV30 - TGTGCCTGGACTCCCGGCCTGCAGGAAGCTTTCTTT CAWTPGLQEAFF